The next 15 T cell receptor beta chains were all read from a single sample in a study of control samples from healthy donors and cancer patients. Using immunoSEQ multiplex PCR, the repertoire was profiled, and TCRdb retains in-frame clones only, with some absent. The sample has fewer than 200,000 clones, around nine tenths seen once. Sequencing was performed on blood. Receptors originate from a man younger than 40 in good health.

The chain carries TRBV5-4 and TRBJ1-3; TRBD1 might be the D (5 bases). V was trimmed by 0 bases and J by 0 bases, leaving 7 bases between them. Per the germline V gene, CDR1 is SGHNT and CDR2 is YYREEE (reference sequence). The CDR3 sequence is 15 residues long. CDR3: CASSLARGSGNTIYF. In DNA, the CDR3 is TGTGCCAGCAGCTTGGCTAGGGGCTCTGGAAACACCATATATTTT.

This chain connects TRBV5-6 to TRBJ2-5; 8 bases align to TRBD2. The CDR3 consists of 16 residues. Germline V gives CDR1 SGHDT, CDR2 YYEEEE. Unmatched junction bases numbered 11, after V lost 1 base and J lost 6 bases. The CDR3 protein is CASSLISGGPVKTQYF. CDR3 DNA: TGTGCCAGCAGCTTGATTTCGGGGGGGCCGGTTAAGACCCAGTACTTC.

Comments on this clone: Different DNA sequences within this sample yield the same CDR3. This sequence joins TRBV7-2 and TRBJ2-4; 10 nucleotides match TRBD2. This CDR3 region has 17 residues. The V gene's germline CDR1 is SGHTA and CDR2 FQGNSA. V trimming: 3 bases; J trimming: 3 bases; junction bases outside the gene matches: 8. The CDR3 protein is CASSFPSGGADKNIQYF. DNA for the CDR3: TGTGCCAGCAGCTTCCCCAGCGGGGGGGCCGACAAAAACATTCAGTACTTC.

This chain connects TRBV2 to TRBJ1-2; D gene uncertain. This CDR3 is 12 amino acids long. Trimming stripped 2 bases from V and 8 bases from J, with 9 bases between. Germline CDR1 SNHLY, CDR2 FYNNEI. In nucleotides, the CDR3 is TGTGCCAGCAGTGAATTTAGGGCAGGCTACACCTTC. It translates to CASSEFRAGYTF.

The chain recombines TRBV10-3 with TRBJ2-2, with TRBD2 matching 12 bases. Germline lookup yields CDR1 ENHRY and CDR2 SYGVKD. The V segment lost 4 bases and the J segment 4 bases; nucleotides outside the gene matches: 7. This CDR3 spans 17 amino acids. The CDR3: CAISASGTSGRTGELFF. In DNA form, the CDR3 reads TGTGCCATCAGTGCCTCCGGGACTAGCGGGCGCACCGGGGAGCTGTTTTTT.

The V and J genes are TRBV9 and TRBJ2-1, with a possible D match to TRBD2 (6 bases). V was pared by 0 bases and J by 5 bases, with 12 bases between. The germline V gene encodes CDR1 SGDLS and CDR2 YYNGEE. CDR3 size: 15 residues. The DNA of the CDR3 is TGTGCCAGCAGCGTAGTGGGGGGAGCTGACAATGAGCAGTTCTTC. Its translation: CASSVVGGADNEQFF.

This sequence joins TRBV5-6 and TRBJ2-7, with TRBD1 matching 8 bases. This CDR3 is 16 amino acids long. V lost 2 bases and J lost 2; bases outside the gene matches: 9. Germline V CDR1 and CDR2: SGHDT, YYEEEE. The CDR3 loop reads CASSFLRTGLAYEQYF. In DNA, the CDR3 is TGTGCCAGCAGCTTTCTGCGGACAGGGTTAGCCTACGAGCAGTACTTC.

The chain uses TRBV6-2 or TRBV6-3 and TRBJ2-7, with D possibly TRBD2 on 6 matching bases. The germline V gene encodes CDR1 MNHEY and CDR2 SVGEGT. CDR3 length: 15 amino acids. V shed 4 bases and J shed 0 bases, with 13 bases lying between them. CDR3 sequence reads: CASSSGTVRSYEQYF. The CDR3, as DNA: TGTGCCAGCAGTTCAGGGACTGTTCGCTCCTACGAGCAGTACTTC.

The chain recombines TRBV18 with TRBJ2-2, with D perhaps matching TRBD1 or TRBD2 (6 bases each). CDR1 KGHSH and CDR2 LQKENI come from the germline V gene. The CDR3 length is 18 residues. Trimming stripped 1 base from V and 4 bases from J, with 19 bases between. This chain's CDR3 is CASSPRAGQRGGTGELFF. The CDR3 region has the DNA TGTGCCAGCTCACCACGCGCGGGACAACGGGGCGGCACCGGGGAGCTGTTTTTT.

The gene calls are TRBV2 and TRBJ2-6; weak D call: TRBD2 (5 bases). Trimming left V 3 bases short and J 0 bases short, with 9 bases between. The CDR3 extends over 16 amino acids. Germline values: CDR1 SNHLY, CDR2 FYNNEI. CDR3 region: CASSDLGSSGANVLTF. The CDR3 DNA reads as TGTGCCAGCAGTGACCTGGGGAGCTCTGGGGCCAACGTCCTGACTTTC.

V usage is TRBV27 and J usage is TRBJ2-7; D remains ambiguous. The V end lost 3 bases, the J end lost 3 bases, and 9 bases lay between the germline ends. CDR3 length equals 13 residues. CDR1 and CDR2 (germline): MNHEY, SMNVEV (reference sequence). CDR3 coding DNA: TGTGCCAGCAGTTTTCAGAAGTACTACGAGCAGTACTTC. Protein sequence: CASSFQKYYEQYF.

This clone was seen once. The chain employs TRBV29-1 and TRBJ2-7; 9 nucleotides align to TRBD1. The CDR3 runs 13 residues. The ends lost 5 bases at V and 4 bases at J; junction bases unmatched: 6. Germline values: CDR1 SQVTM, CDR2 ANQGSEA. As DNA, the CDR3 is TGCAGCGTTCGGACAGGGGCCGGGTACGAGCAGTACTTC. Translated: CSVRTGAGYEQYF.

V usage is TRBV11-2 and J usage is TRBJ2-2; 14 positions agree with TRBD2. This CDR3 contains 17 residues. Germline V gives CDR1 SGHAT, CDR2 FQNNGV. V gave up 5 bases and J gave up 4 bases; unmatched junction bases: 6. CDR3 protein: CASSPKGTSGGTGELFF. CDR3 DNA: TGTGCCAGCAGCCCTAAGGGGACTAGCGGGGGCACCGGGGAGCTGTTTTTT. Based on the CDR3 plus reference TRBV11-2 and TRBJ2-2, the full variable domain is EAGVAQSPRYKIIEKRQSVAFWCNPISGHATLYWYQQILGQGPKLLIQFQNNGVVDDSQLPKDRFSAERLKGVDSTLKIQPAKLEDSAVYLCASSPKGTSGGTGELFFGEGSRLTVL.

The rearrangement joins TRBV4-1 to TRBJ1-2; no firm D call. V lost 3 bases, J lost 2 bases, and 13 bases lay in between. Germline lookup yields CDR1 MGHRA and CDR2 YSYEKL. The CDR3 loop spans 15 amino acids. CDR3 loop: CASSQTSSGNYGYTF. The CDR3 DNA sequence: TGCGCCAGCAGCCAGACCTCCAGTGGGAACTATGGCTACACCTTC.

The CDR3: CASTRARSSYNEQFF. CDR3 nucleotides: TGTGCCAGCACCCGGGCCCGGAGCTCCTACAATGAGCAGTTCTTC. The V gene is TRBV6-5, the J gene TRBJ2-1; D gene ambiguous. CDR3 size: 15 residues. CDR1 MNHEY and CDR2 SVGAGI come from the germline V gene. V lost 7 bases and J lost 0, with 13 bases in between.